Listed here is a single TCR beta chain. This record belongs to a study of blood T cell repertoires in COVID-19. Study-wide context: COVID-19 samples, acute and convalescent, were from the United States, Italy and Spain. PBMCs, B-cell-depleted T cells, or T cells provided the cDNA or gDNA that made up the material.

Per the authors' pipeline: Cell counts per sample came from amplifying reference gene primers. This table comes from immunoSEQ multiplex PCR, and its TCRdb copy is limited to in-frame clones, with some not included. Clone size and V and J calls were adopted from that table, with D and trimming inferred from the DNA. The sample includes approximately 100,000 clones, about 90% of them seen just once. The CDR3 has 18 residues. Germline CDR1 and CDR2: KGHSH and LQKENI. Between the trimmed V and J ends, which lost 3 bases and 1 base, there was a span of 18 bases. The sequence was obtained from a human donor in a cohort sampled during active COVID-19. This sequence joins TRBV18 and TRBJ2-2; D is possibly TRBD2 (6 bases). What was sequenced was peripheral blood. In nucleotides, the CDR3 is TGTGCCAGCTCACCCCGACTTTTTGGGACTTTGAACACCGGGGAGCTGTTTTTT. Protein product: CASSPRLFGTLNTGELFF.